This is a list of T cell receptor beta chains from one sample in a study of CD8+ T cells in alopecia areata. Libraries were prepared by immunoSEQ multiplex PCR; TCRdb keeps only in-frame clonotypes and omits some of them. Of about 180,000 clones listed, 51% were seen once; the top ten hold 9.5% to 13%. The source was CD8+ T cells sorted from blood, collected at week 52, from a patient treated with tofacitinib. The receptors come from a human donor with alopecia areata. Each CDR3 is given with its conserved first and last residue. Fields, in order: J gene, V gene, clone size, D gene, CDR3 DNA, CDR3 protein. The D gene is left open where the match is weak. The size field is filled for only some rows; it gives once, few, many or a size class.

J: TRBJ2-7
V: TRBV23-1
size: -
D: -
DNA: TGCGCCAGCAGTCAAAACGATAGTGACAGCTTCTCCTACGAGCAGTACTTC
CDR3: CASSQNDSDSFSYEQYF

J: TRBJ1-5
V: TRBV6-1
size: -
D: -
DNA: TGTGCCAGCAGTGAATGGCAGGGTGGCAATCAGCCCCAGCATTTT
CDR3: CASSEWQGGNQPQHF

J: TRBJ1-6
V: TRBV25-1
size: few
D: TRBD1
DNA: TGTGCCAGCAGTGAGCACAGGGGGTCGGCCCTCCACTTT
CDR3: CASSEHRGSALHF

J: TRBJ2-1
V: TRBV15
size: -
D: -
DNA: TGTGCCACCAGCAGAGATGTGCAGGAGCAGTTCTTC
CDR3: CATSRDVQEQFF

J: TRBJ2-2
V: TRBV14
size: -
D: -
DNA: TGTGCCAGCAGCCAAGCCCTGGGTAGGGTGCTGGCCGGGGAGCTGTTTTTT
CDR3: CASSQALGRVLAGELFF

J: TRBJ2-7
V: TRBV13
size: -
D: -
DNA: TGTGCCAGCAGTCTCCGAGGGGTCGACGAGCAGTACTTC
CDR3: CASSLRGVDEQYF

J: TRBJ2-7
V: TRBV29-1
size: few
D: TRBD1
DNA: TGCAGCGTTGATGGGACAGGGGGGCCATACGAGCAGTACTTC
CDR3: CSVDGTGGPYEQYF

J: TRBJ1-1
V: TRBV11-3
size: -
D: -
DNA: TGTGCCAGCAGCTTAGATCTTTATGGAGGAAACACTGAAGCTTTCTTT
CDR3: CASSLDLYGGNTEAFF

J: TRBJ2-3
V: TRBV5-4
size: -
D: -
DNA: TGTGCCAGCAGCCTACTGGGGACGGACGGTATTAGCACAGATACGCAGTATTTT
CDR3: CASSLLGTDGISTDTQYF

J: TRBJ2-2
V: TRBV5-6
size: few
D: -
DNA: TGTGCCAGCACGGACTCCGCGAACACCGGGGAGCTGTTTTTT
CDR3: CASTDSANTGELFF

J: TRBJ1-6
V: TRBV30
size: -
D: -
DNA: TGTGCCTGGCGCCGCAATTCCGGTTCACCCCTCCACTTT
CDR3: CAWRRNSGSPLHF

J: TRBJ1-6
V: TRBV23-1
size: -
D: -
DNA: TGCGCCAGCAGTCAATTCCCCCCGACAGCCGCCGTCTCACCCCTCCACTTT
CDR3: CASSQFPPTAAVSPLHF

J: TRBJ2-5
V: TRBV5-4
size: -
D: -
DNA: TGTGCCAGCAGCTTAAAGGTCAGGGGCATCAAAGAGACCCAGTACTTC
CDR3: CASSLKVRGIKETQYF

J: TRBJ2-1
V: TRBV4-1
size: few
D: -
DNA: TGCGCCAGCAGCCTCTTCTCAGGGACCTACAATGAGCAGTTCTTC
CDR3: CASSLFSGTYNEQFF

J: TRBJ2-3
V: TRBV19
size: few
D: -
DNA: TGTGCCAGTAGTATAGCAGGGGGCACAGATACGCAGTATTTT
CDR3: CASSIAGGTDTQYF

J: TRBJ2-7
V: TRBV29-1
size: -
D: TRBD1
DNA: TGCAGCGTTGGACAGGGGGTAGACGAGCAGTACTTC
CDR3: CSVGQGVDEQYF

J: TRBJ2-5
V: TRBV15
size: -
D: TRBD2
DNA: TGTGCCACCAGCCCTATAGCGGGCCCCCAAGAGACCCAGTACTTC
CDR3: CATSPIAGPQETQYF

J: TRBJ1-1
V: TRBV7-9
size: few
D: -
DNA: TGTGCCAGCAGCCACAGAAGGCCGCCGGAGGGGAAAGCTTTCTTT
CDR3: CASSHRRPPEGKAFF

J: TRBJ2-7
V: TRBV29-1
size: -
D: TRBD1
DNA: TGCAGCGTTATTCTGGACAGGGAACCCTACGAGCAGTACTTC
CDR3: CSVILDREPYEQYF

J: TRBJ2-3
V: TRBV23-1
size: few
D: -
DNA: TGCGCCAGCAGTCAAAAGATGGACAGATCCAATTGGGTGTCTAGCACAGATACGCAGTATTTT
CDR3: CASSQKMDRSNWVSSTDTQYF

J: TRBJ1-1
V: TRBV5-1
size: -
D: TRBD1
DNA: TGCGCCAGCAGCATTTTCACCGGGACAGGGGGCACTGAAGCTTTCTTT
CDR3: CASSIFTGTGGTEAFF

J: TRBJ1-1
V: TRBV4-3
size: -
D: -
DNA: TGCGCCAGCAGCCAAGAGCCCCAGGGCGACACTGAAGCTTTCTTT
CDR3: CASSQEPQGDTEAFF

J: TRBJ1-2
V: TRBV4-2
size: -
D: TRBD1
DNA: TGTGCCAGCAGCCAAGAGACAGGGACTAACTATGGCTACACCTTC
CDR3: CASSQETGTNYGYTF

J: TRBJ2-7
V: TRBV7-2
size: few
D: -
DNA: TGTGCCAGCAGCCCCACAGGCCCGGTGGCTTCCTACGAGCAGTACTTC
CDR3: CASSPTGPVASYEQYF

J: TRBJ2-1
V: TRBV4-3
size: -
D: TRBD1
DNA: TGCGCCAGCAGCCACGTCGGGACAGTATCCCTCAATGAGCAGTTCTTC
CDR3: CASSHVGTVSLNEQFF

J: TRBJ2-3
V: TRBV2
size: -
D: -
DNA: TGTGCCAGCACCCCCAAGACCCTGGGGTCCACAGATACGCAGTATTTT
CDR3: CASTPKTLGSTDTQYF

J: TRBJ1-1
V: TRBV11-2
size: -
D: -
DNA: TGTGCCAGCAGCTCACTCCTTGGATCCACAGGGTTGAACACTGAAGCTTTCTTT
CDR3: CASSSLLGSTGLNTEAFF

J: TRBJ2-3
V: TRBV29-1
size: -
D: -
DNA: TGCAGCGTTGGGGACCCCTCCACAGATACGCAGTATTTT
CDR3: CSVGDPSTDTQYF

J: TRBJ2-3
V: TRBV7-9
size: -
D: -
DNA: TGTGCCAGCAGGTGGAGCACAGATACGCAGTATTTT
CDR3: CASRWSTDTQYF

J: TRBJ1-6
V: TRBV30
size: -
D: -
DNA: TGTGCCTGGAGCCCCAATTGGGACGGTAATTCACCCCTCCACTTT
CDR3: CAWSPNWDGNSPLHF

J: TRBJ1-5
V: TRBV19
size: few
D: -
DNA: TGTGCCAGTAGTATGGTGAGCAATCAGCCCCAGCATTTT
CDR3: CASSMVSNQPQHF

J: TRBJ1-2
V: TRBV7-9
size: -
D: TRBD1
DNA: TGTGCCAGCAGCTATGACAGGGACTATGGCTACACCTTC
CDR3: CASSYDRDYGYTF

J: TRBJ1-6
V: TRBV25-1
size: few
D: -
DNA: TGTGCCAGCAGTGATCTATGGGAATCACCCCTCCACTTT
CDR3: CASSDLWESPLHF

J: TRBJ2-1
V: TRBV30
size: few
D: -
DNA: TGTGCCTGGAGTGTATGGACAGACTACAATGAGCAGTTCTTC
CDR3: CAWSVWTDYNEQFF

J: TRBJ2-5
V: TRBV4-3
size: few
D: -
DNA: TGCGCCAGCAGCCACCTCCTGGACAATCCCCAAGAGACCCAGTACTTC
CDR3: CASSHLLDNPQETQYF

J: TRBJ2-2
V: TRBV5-6
size: -
D: -
DNA: TGTGCCAGCAGCTCGGTTGGGACATTGATCGGGGAGCTGTTTTTT
CDR3: CASSSVGTLIGELFF

J: TRBJ1-5
V: TRBV19
size: -
D: -
DNA: TGTGCCAGTATCCGATTTGGGAGCAATCAGCCCCAGCATTTT
CDR3: CASIRFGSNQPQHF

J: TRBJ2-7
V: TRBV4-1
size: few
D: TRBD2
DNA: TGCGCCAGCAGCCAAGGACAGACTAGCGGGGGTTACGAGCAGTACTTC
CDR3: CASSQGQTSGGYEQYF